This TCR beta chain was identified during a study of blood T cell repertoires in COVID-19. Study as a whole: Samples came from the United States, Italy and Spain, spanning acute and convalescent COVID-19.

As handled by the study authors: Researchers report that nucleated cell counts were estimated from reference gene primer amplification. The data were produced by immunoSEQ multiplex PCR, yet TCRdb's version contains in-frame clones alone and is incomplete. That table is the source of V, J and clone size, and D and trimming were worked out from the DNA. The repertoire holds about 120,000 clones, with around nine tenths as singletons. The sequence was collected from a woman in her forties or fifties with acute or convalescent COVID-19. Sequences were obtained from peripheral blood.

The CDR3 nucleotides are TGTGCCAGCAGCGTGTCCGACAACTACAATGAGCAGTTCTTC. It codes for CASSVSDNYNEQFF. The V call is TRBV9, the J call TRBJ2-1; unclear D gene. This CDR3 spans 14 amino acids. CDR1 SGDLS and CDR2 YYNGEE come from the germline V gene. Trimming took off 2 bases at V and 3 bases at J, with 9 bases between the two ends. The whole variable domain, filled in from reference TRBV9 and TRBJ2-1, reads DSGVTQTPKHLITATGQRVTLRCSPRSGDLSVYWYQQSLDQGLQFLIQYYNGEERAKGNILERFSAQQFPDLHSELNLSSLELGDSALYFCASSVSDNYNEQFFGPGTRLTVL.